A single sample gave rise to the 29 T cell receptor beta chains below, sequenced in a study of blood T cell repertoires in COVID-19 (dated by TCRdb to 2018 to 2021). Libraries were made using the immunoSEQ multiplex PCR assay. TCRdb obtained this table from immuneACCESS and retained in-frame rearrangements with V and J assigned. These tables miss some clones; where compared with another copy, unresolved V genes account for less than half of the shortfall, and the remainder is unexplained. This sample lists 65,000 to 70,000 clones; 84% were detected once. The biggest ten clones account for just over 4.5% of the sample. Sequenced: peripheral blood. All receptors come from a woman between 55 and 75 years old with acute or convalescent COVID-19.

This sequence joins TRBV19 and TRBJ1-2; a possible D gene is TRBD1 (5 bases). This CDR3 is 13 amino acids long. Germline V gene lookup returns CDR1 LNHDA and CDR2 SQIVND (reference sequence). V lost 7 bases, J lost 5 bases, and 14 bases lay in between. CDR3 sequence reads: CASTTPRQYGYTF. The CDR3 region has the DNA TGTGCCAGTACCACCCCCCGACAGTATGGCTACACCTTC. The full variable domain, in which reference TRBV19 and TRBJ1-2 provide the parts outside the CDR3, is DGGITQSPKYLFRKEGQNVTLSCEQNLNHDAMYWYRQDPGQGLRLIYYSQIVNDFQKGDIAEGYSVSREKKESFPLTVTSAQKNPTAFYLCASTTPRQYGYTFGSGTRLTVV.

The gene calls are TRBV5-4 and TRBJ1-6; TRBD1 matches at 7 bases. Germline trimming cut 4 bases from V and 6 bases from J; bases unmatched to any gene: 7. The CDR3 runs 15 residues. Germline-derived CDR1 and CDR2 are SGHNT and YYREEE (reference sequence). DNA for the CDR3: TGTGCCAGCAGCCGCCGGGACAGCCTTAATTCACCCCTCCACTTT. The encoded protein is CASSRRDSLNSPLHF.

The chain is built from TRBV3-1 (or the pseudogene TRBV3-2) and TRBJ1-2, with 7 bases matching TRBD1. This CDR3 region has 14 residues. From germline, CDR1 is LGHDT and CDR2 YNNKEL (reference sequence). Losses at the gene ends were 2 bases for V and 4 bases for J; bases not matched to a gene: 4. CDR3 sequence reads: CASSQTGQTYGYTF. In DNA, the CDR3 is TGTGCCAGCAGCCAAACGGGACAGACCTATGGCTACACCTTC.

V is TRBV5-1 and J is TRBJ2-7; tentatively, D is TRBD2 (6 bases). Germline CDR1 reads SGHRS; CDR2 reads YFSETQ. The V end lost 2 bases, the J end lost 6 bases, and 12 bases lay between the germline ends. The CDR3 covers 13 residues. CDR3 sequence reads: CASSLAAEGEQYF. The DNA for the CDR3 is TGCGCCAGCAGCTTAGCGGCGGAGGGCGAGCAGTACTTC.

This clone has a handful of counts. The chain is built from TRBV7-9 and TRBJ1-6; 10 bases fit TRBD1. Germline values: CDR1 SEHNR, CDR2 FQNEAQ (reference sequence). The trim removed 4 bases at V and 9 bases at J, leaving 3 bases unmatched. This CDR3 is built from 14 residues. The CDR3 nucleotides are TGTGCCAGCAGCTCAAGGGACAGGGGTTCACCCCTCCACTTT. Residues: CASSSRDRGSPLHF.

This chain uses TRBV3-1 (or the pseudogene TRBV3-2) with TRBJ2-1; D call uncertain. The CDR3 is made up of 15 amino acids. V was shortened by 2 bases and J by 7 bases, with 15 bases between the two germline ends. Germline CDR1 and CDR2: LGHDT and YNNKEL (reference sequence). CDR3 amino acids: CASSQPVGSKNEQFF. Here the CDR3 DNA reads TGTGCCAGCAGCCAACCGGTTGGTAGCAAGAATGAGCAGTTCTTC.

The rearrangement joins TRBV11-2 to TRBJ1-1, with a tentative D call TRBD1 (6 bases). CDR1 and CDR2 from the germline V gene are SGHAT and FQNNGV. V lost 0 bases to trimming and J lost 0 bases, with 8 bases between them. This CDR3 spans 15 amino acids. CDR3 protein: CASSLEGGLNTEAFF. The CDR3 DNA reads as TGTGCCAGCAGCTTAGAGGGGGGGCTGAACACTGAAGCTTTCTTT.

The chain has TRBV19 and TRBJ2-1; 10 bases fit TRBD2. This CDR3 is built from 14 residues. CDR1 and CDR2 from the germline V gene are LNHDA and SQIVND (reference sequence). After removal of 4 bases from V and 4 bases from J, the junction contained 1 base not matched to a gene. The CDR3 protein is CASSTSGGYNEQFF. DNA of the CDR3: TGTGCCAGTAGTACTAGCGGGGGATACAATGAGCAGTTCTTC.

This chain links TRBV5-1 with TRBJ1-1; 7 nucleotides line up with TRBD1. Germline values: CDR1 SGHRS, CDR2 YFSETQ. V lost 0 bases and J lost 5; bases outside the gene matches: 10. The CDR3 spans 16 residues. CDR3 in amino acids: CASSLALTGVRTEAFF. The CDR3 region has the DNA TGCGCCAGCAGCTTGGCCCTAACAGGGGTGCGGACTGAAGCTTTCTTT.

This chain joins TRBV2 and TRBJ2-2; 7 positions agree with TRBD2. Trimming removed 8 bases from V and 4 bases from J; junction bases left unmatched: 7. Germline lookup yields CDR1 SNHLY and CDR2 FYNNEI. The CDR3 is made up of 14 amino acids. The CDR3 DNA follows: TGTGCCAGCGGCGGCGGGGGACTCACCGGGGAGCTGTTTTTT. Amino acid sequence: CASGGGGLTGELFF.

The V and J genes are TRBV10-3 and TRBJ2-2; the match to TRBD1 covers 11 bases. The junction had 14 bases not matched to a gene; V was cut back by 10 bases and J by 7 bases. This CDR3 comprises 16 residues. Germline values: CDR1 ENHRY, CDR2 SYGVKD. CDR3 residues: CATKSDRGLSDGELFF. The CDR3 coding sequence is TGTGCCACCAAATCGGACAGGGGGCTATCTGACGGGGAGCTGTTTTTT.

CDR3 nucleotide sequence: TGTGCCAGCAGCGTAGAGCCGGTCCAAGGGGACATTCAGTACTTC. Translated, it gives CASSVEPVQGDIQYF. The chain combines TRBV9 with TRBJ2-4; maybe TRBD1 (5 bases). Deletions cut 0 bases from V and 8 bases from J, with 15 bases between. The CDR3 is made up of 15 amino acids. CDR1 and CDR2 (germline): SGDLS, YYNGEE.

The chain employs TRBV7-2 and TRBJ1-5; 7 bases are a match to TRBD1. Germline CDR1 reads SGHTA; CDR2 reads FQGNSA. The trim removed 5 bases at V and 2 bases at J, leaving 6 bases unmatched. The CDR3 covers 15 residues. In DNA form, the CDR3 reads TGTGCCAGCAGCCCGACAGGGATGGGCAATCAGCCCCAGCATTTT. Translation gives CASSPTGMGNQPQHF.

The chain couples TRBV3-1 (or the pseudogene TRBV3-2) to TRBJ1-1; D is undetermined. V lost 6 bases to trimming and J lost 6 bases, with 17 bases between them. The germline CDR1 and CDR2 sequences are LGHDT and YNNKEL (reference sequence). The CDR3 covers 14 residues. CDR3 nucleotide sequence: TGTGCCAGCAGTCCTACAGCCCTGGGCCCTGAAGCTTTCTTT. Its protein product is CASSPTALGPEAFF.

This clone was detected a few times. The rearrangement uses TRBV7-9 and TRBJ1-6; D is uncertain. V lost 6 bases, J lost 6 bases, and 6 bases lay in between. This CDR3 contains 12 residues. The germline gives CDR1 SEHNR, CDR2 FQNEAQ (reference sequence). DNA of the CDR3: TGTGCCAGCAGGGAGGGTAATTCACCCCTCCACTTT. It is translated as CASREGNSPLHF.

This clone was seen just once. The chain combines TRBV6-5 with TRBJ1-6, with 9 nucleotides matching TRBD1. The germline gives CDR1 MNHEY, CDR2 SVGAGI. The CDR3 consists of 14 residues. The V and J ends lost 8 bases and 6 bases, in that order; junction bases with no gene match: 5. The CDR3 spells CASWTGDSNSPLHF. The CDR3 DNA follows: TGTGCCAGCTGGACAGGGGATTCTAATTCACCCCTCCACTTT.

This clone was counted a few times. At the DNA level, this CDR3 is encoded by other sequences in the same sample as well. The chain links TRBV5-1 to TRBJ2-2; TRBD1 is a possible D gene (6 bases). Trimming pared 2 bases from V and 0 bases from J, leaving 8 bases between. The length of the CDR3 is 15 residues. Germline V lookup: CDR1 SGHRS, CDR2 YFSETQ. The CDR3 loop reads CASSLGGSNTGELFF. The DNA for the CDR3 is TGCGCCAGCAGCTTAGGGGGATCGAACACCGGGGAGCTGTTTTTT.

The V and J genes are TRBV6-5 and TRBJ2-7, with D possibly matching TRBD2 (6 bases). The CDR3 sequence is 16 residues long. Germline CDR1 MNHEY, CDR2 SVGAGI. Trimming left V 2 bases short and J 0 bases short, with 14 bases between. The CDR3 is CASSYLGRGSSYEQYF. The CDR3 DNA sequence: TGTGCCAGCAGTTACCTTGGGCGGGGAAGCTCCTACGAGCAGTACTTC.

The CDR3 DNA sequence: TGTGCCAGTAGTGCGGGACAGGCCTTTAACTATGGCTACACCTTC. Amino acids: CASSAGQAFNYGYTF. V usage is TRBV19 and J usage is TRBJ1-2, with 8 bases matching TRBD1. CDR3 size: 15 residues. V lost 5 bases, J lost 1 base, and 6 bases stayed unmatched. Germline V gene data show CDR1 as LNHDA and CDR2 as SQIVND (reference sequence).

The chain carries TRBV27 and TRBJ1-4, with TRBD1 matching over 7 bases. The CDR3 covers 11 residues. J gave up 12 bases and V 5 bases, and 3 bases lay outside the gene matches. Germline CDR1 is MNHEY and CDR2 is SMNVEV (reference sequence). CDR3 loop: CASSRDSQLFF. For the CDR3, the DNA is TGTGCCAGCAGTCGGGACAGCCAACTGTTTTTT.

Only one count was recorded for this clone. The rearrangement joins TRBV11-2 to TRBJ2-6; D is ambiguous. Trimming took 5 bases from V and 4 from J, leaving 12 bases between them. The CDR3 is 15 amino acids. Germline assignment: CDR1 SGHAT and CDR2 FQNNGV. In DNA, the CDR3 is TGTGCCAGCAGCCCTTACAGAACCGGGGCCAACGTCCTGACTTTC. It is translated as CASSPYRTGANVLTF. The full variable domain, rest sourced from reference TRBV11-2 and TRBJ2-6, is EAGVAQSPRYKIIEKRQSVAFWCNPISGHATLYWYQQILGQGPKLLIQFQNNGVVDDSQLPKDRFSAERLKGVDSTLKIQPAKLEDSAVYLCASSPYRTGANVLTFGAGSRLTVL.

The genes are TRBV18 and TRBJ1-4; D gene uncertain. The V end was cut by 1 base, the J end by 4 bases, with 10 bases between. Germline CDR1 reads KGHSH; CDR2 reads LQKENI. The CDR3 runs to 15 residues. The CDR3: CASSPQPLGNEKLFF. In DNA form, the CDR3 reads TGTGCCAGCTCACCACAGCCGCTCGGTAATGAAAAACTGTTTTTT.

J is TRBJ1-2 and V is TRBV30; a possible D gene is TRBD1 (5 bases). V was shortened by 0 bases and J by 4 bases, with 9 bases between the two germline ends. Germline values: CDR1 GTSNPN, CDR2 SVGIG (reference sequence). The CDR3 has 13 residues. CDR3 loop: CAWSVRRAYGYTF. The CDR3 nucleotides are TGTGCCTGGAGTGTGCGCAGGGCCTATGGCTACACCTTC.

V and J are TRBV5-6 and TRBJ1-2; possible D gene TRBD1, 5 bases. Germline V CDR1 and CDR2: SGHDT, YYEEEE. There are 15 residues in the CDR3. V lost 6 bases and J lost 8, with 23 bases in between. CDR3 in DNA: TGTGCCAGCACCTCACTCCGCCCTTCAGGGTTGGGCTACACCTTC. Protein product: CASTSLRPSGLGYTF.

The chain couples TRBV5-4 to TRBJ2-1; no reliable D call. Germline V CDR1 and CDR2: SGHNT, YYREEE (reference sequence). The CDR3 covers 14 residues. The V end lost 3 bases, the J end lost 5 bases, and 12 bases lay between the germline ends. The CDR3 protein is CASSSPGGHNEQFF. DNA of the CDR3: TGTGCCAGCAGCTCCCCCGGCGGCCACAATGAGCAGTTCTTC.

The chain joins TRBV6-5 to TRBJ2-3; D gene unclear. V was cut by 6 bases and J by 6 bases, with 7 bases left in between. Germline CDR1 is MNHEY and CDR2 is SVGAGI. This CDR3 region has 11 residues. DNA of the CDR3: TGTGCCAGCAGGGAGTGGGATACGCAGTATTTT. Encoded protein: CASREWDTQYF.

The chain has TRBV5-6 and TRBJ2-5; 8 bases match TRBD1. Germline V gene lookup returns CDR1 SGHDT and CDR2 YYEEEE. V dropped 4 bases and J dropped 4; count of bases not matched to a gene: 3. The CDR3 consists of 13 residues. CDR3 sequence reads: CASSVGTGETQYF. DNA of the CDR3: TGTGCCAGCAGCGTAGGGACAGGAGAGACCCAGTACTTC.

The rearrangement uses TRBV6-5 and TRBJ1-2, with 10 bases lining up with TRBD1. Germline V gene sequence: CDR1 MNHEY, CDR2 SVGAGI. CDR3 length: 14 amino acids. V trimming: 6 bases; J trimming: 5 bases; junction bases outside the gene matches: 6. The CDR3 is CASSDRGLSYGYTF. The CDR3 DNA reads TGTGCCAGCAGCGACAGGGGGCTCAGTTATGGCTACACCTTC.

This clone was detected a few times. The chain has TRBV4-2 and TRBJ2-3, with D tentatively TRBD1 (5 bases). Germline V gene lookup returns CDR1 LGHNA and CDR2 YNFKEQ. Trimming left V 1 base short and J 2 bases short, with 10 bases between. The CDR3 runs to 15 residues. The CDR3 here is CASSQVQGSTDTQYF. CDR3 coding DNA: TGTGCCAGCAGCCAAGTTCAGGGTTCCACAGATACGCAGTATTTT.